This passage covers 17 T cell receptor beta chains from one sample sequenced in a study of T cells in Graves' hyperthyroidism and ophthalmopathy. TCR beta CDR3 regions were amplified from RNA transcripts. When the TCR CDR3 underwent first-round RT-PCR, the HTBI primer set was used. TCRdb fed the multiplex PCR reads into MiXCR, producing one record per CDR3 protein. This sample has over 700,000 distinct CDR3 sequences, with over 35% found just once. Specimen: blood. These receptors were taken from a woman in her forties with Graves' hyperthyroidism.

The V gene is TRBV4-3, the J gene TRBJ1-4, with D possibly TRBD1 on 6 matching bases. V was trimmed by 6 bases and J by 8 bases, leaving 16 bases between them. Germline V lookup: CDR1 LGHNA, CDR2 YSLEER. The CDR3 runs 14 residues. This CDR3 is CASRRWGAKEKLFF. CDR3 nucleotide sequence: TGCGCCAGCAGGCGGTGGGGGGCGAAGGAAAAACTGTTTTTT.

V gene TRBV5-4 combines with J gene TRBJ1-4; D might be TRBD1 (5 bases). There are 13 residues in the CDR3. Germline V gives CDR1 SGHNT, CDR2 YYREEE (reference sequence). V was trimmed by 6 bases and J by 5 bases, leaving 11 bases between them. CDR3 sequence reads: CASMMGPNEKLFF. DNA for the CDR3: TGTGCCAGCATGATGGGGCCCAATGAAAAACTGTTTTTT.

This clonotype has ten or more counts. The chain carries TRBV6-6 and TRBJ2-7; TRBD1 agrees at 9 bases. CDR1 and CDR2 (germline): MNHNY, SVGAGI (reference sequence). Trimming took 6 bases from V and 1 from J; bases not matched to a gene: 7. The CDR3 is 15 amino acids. The CDR3 DNA is TGTGCCAGCAGCGAACCGGGACAGGGTTCCTACGAGCAGTACTTC. Protein sequence: CASSEPGQGSYEQYF.

This chain connects TRBV29-1 to TRBJ2-7, with D uncertain. The CDR3 is 11 amino acids. Trimming stripped 4 bases from V and 4 bases from J, with 8 bases between. CDR1 is SQVTM and CDR2 is ANQGSEA in the germline V gene. The CDR3 protein is CSVVVQYEQYF. CDR3 in DNA: TGCAGCGTTGTCGTCCAGTACGAGCAGTACTTC.

V is TRBV11-2 and J is TRBJ2-2; the match to TRBD2 covers 15 bases. J was trimmed by 8 bases and V by 5 bases; bases with no gene match: 3. CDR1 and CDR2 from the germline V gene are SGHAT and FQNNGV. The CDR3 is 15 residues long. This CDR3 is CASSLGLAGGGELFF. The DNA of the CDR3 is TGTGCCAGCAGCCTGGGACTAGCGGGGGGAGGGGAGCTGTTTTTT.

The chain carries TRBV7-2 and TRBJ1-2, with D perhaps TRBD1 (5 bases). V lost 5 bases, J lost 7 bases, and 20 bases lay in between. CDR1 is SGHTA, CDR2 FQGNSA, per germline. This CDR3 region has 15 residues. CDR3 in DNA: TGTGCCAGCAGCCGTCTAGCGGGAGGGGCGGGTGGCTACACCTTC. Translating it yields CASSRLAGGAGGYTF.

To note about this clonotype: One base away lies a much larger clone, so this may be a sequencing read error. V is TRBV29-1 and J is TRBJ1-1; D is unresolved. The germline V gene encodes CDR1 SQVTM and CDR2 ANQGSEA. The germline V and J ends were trimmed by 5 bases and 1 base, with 11 bases remaining between them. This CDR3 has 13 residues. The CDR3 sequence: CSVLQRQNTEAFF. In DNA form, the CDR3 reads TGCAGCGTTCTACAGAGACAGAACACTGAAGCTTTCTTT. Full variable domain (missing parts from reference TRBV29-1 and TRBJ1-1): SAVISQKPSRDICQRGTSLTIQCQVDSQVTMMFWYRQQPGQSLTLIATANQGSEATYESGFVIDKFPISRPNLTFSTLTVSNMSPEDSSIYLCSVLQRQNTEAFFGQGTRLTVV.

This sequence joins TRBV29-1 and TRBJ2-2, with 7 bases identical to TRBD1. CDR1 and CDR2 (germline): SQVTM, ANQGSEA. This CDR3 contains 15 residues. The ends lost 3 bases at V and 0 bases at J; junction bases unmatched: 4. The CDR3 DNA reads TGCAGCGTTGAGAGGCAGGGGGCGAACACCGGGGAGCTGTTTTTT. Translated: CSVERQGANTGELFF.

This clonotype was observed a few times. The rearrangement joins TRBV7-9 to TRBJ1-2, with D possibly being TRBD1 (5 bases). Germline values: CDR1 SEHNR, CDR2 FQNEAQ (reference sequence). The CDR3 runs to 16 residues. V was shortened by 4 bases and J by 3 bases, with 18 bases between the two germline ends. CDR3 loop: CASSSIQLTAYYGYTF. The DNA of the CDR3 is TGTGCCAGCAGCTCGATCCAGCTGACAGCTTACTATGGCTACACCTTC. The entire variable domain, with the rest obtained from reference TRBV7-9 and TRBJ1-2, is as follows: DTGVSQNPRHKITKRGQNVTFRCDPISEHNRLYWYRQTLGQGPEFLTYFQNEAQLEKSRLLSDRFSAERPKGSFSTLEIQRTEQGDSAMYLCASSSIQLTAYYGYTFGSGTRLTVV.

The J gene is TRBJ1-5, the V gene TRBV19; 7 nucleotides line up with TRBD1. Germline CDR1 and CDR2: LNHDA and SQIVND (reference sequence). The CDR3 totals 14 residues. V shed 8 bases, J shed 0 bases, and the junction held 4 bases outside the gene matches. The CDR3 DNA sequence: TGTGCCAGTTATAACAGGGGTAGCAATCAGCCCCAGCATTTT. Translating gives CASYNRGSNQPQHF.

CDR3 loop: CASRLTGDTEAFF. Here the CDR3 DNA reads TGTGCCAGCAGACTAACAGGGGACACTGAAGCTTTCTTT. This chain joins TRBV6-6 and TRBJ1-1, with 7 bases matching TRBD1. J gave up 3 bases and V 6 bases, and 4 bases lay outside the gene matches. Germline CDR1 and CDR2: MNHNY and SVGAGI (reference sequence). The CDR3 is 13 residues long.

The CDR3 loop is CASSRKLGGRLAPHEQYF. CDR3 DNA: TGTGCCAGCAGCCGGAAGTTGGGGGGGCGACTAGCTCCCCACGAGCAGTACTTC. The V and J genes are TRBV7-8 and TRBJ2-7, with D possibly matching TRBD2 (7 bases). The length of the CDR3 is 18 residues. Germline loops: CDR1 SGHVS, CDR2 FQNEAQ. V lost 5 bases, J lost 5 bases, and 28 bases lay in between.

V usage is TRBV11-2 and J usage is TRBJ2-7, with 8 positions matching TRBD2. Germline CDR1 and CDR2: SGHAT and FQNNGV. Losses at the gene ends were 4 bases for V and 1 base for J; bases not matched to a gene: 6. There are 15 residues in the CDR3. The CDR3 protein is CASSSQRELSYEQYF. DNA of the CDR3: TGTGCCAGCAGCTCACAGCGGGAGTTGTCCTACGAGCAGTACTTC.

The chain links TRBV20-1 to TRBJ2-7, with TRBD2 identical over 9 bases. The CDR3 consists of 14 residues. Trimming removed 3 bases from V and 1 base from J; junction bases left unmatched: 4. CDR1 and CDR2 (germline): DFQATT, SNEGSKA (reference sequence). CDR3 sequence: CSARGLAGSYEQYF. Written as DNA, the CDR3 is TGCAGTGCTAGGGGGCTAGCGGGATCCTACGAGCAGTACTTC.

Notes on this clonotype: The junction and the germline gene differ at one end; a read error may be behind it. V is TRBV10-2 and J is TRBJ1-1; D uncertain. Germline V gene sequence: CDR1 WSHSY, CDR2 SAAADI. The CDR3 extends over 18 amino acids. In nucleotides, the CDR3 is TGTGCCAGCAGTTACGATCCGCGACGCGCGAGGGTGGGCACTGAAGCTTTCTTT. It is translated as CASSYDPRRARVGTEAFF.

This clonotype was recorded many times. This chain connects TRBV10-3 to TRBJ1-6; D is unresolved. V lost 5 bases and J lost 8, with 16 bases in between. Germline-derived CDR1 and CDR2 are ENHRY and SYGVKD. The CDR3 has 15 amino acids. For the CDR3, the DNA is TGTGCCATCAGTCCATCCCCCCTGGACGATTCACCCCTCCACTTT. This codes for CAISPSPLDDSPLHF.

The V call is TRBV4-1, the J call TRBJ1-3; a possible D gene is TRBD1 (5 bases). CDR3 length equals 14 residues. V was clipped by 1 base and J by 3 bases, with 7 bases between them. CDR1 is MGHRA, CDR2 YSYEKL, per germline. CDR3 bases: TGCGCCAGCAGCCAAGGACAGATTGGAAACACCATATATTTT. Translated: CASSQGQIGNTIYF.